This T cell receptor beta chain was recorded in a study of OX40 agonist ivuxolimab in advanced cancers. Details on this clone: Its antigen is still unknown.

Germline lookup yields CDR1 SGHAT and CDR2 FQNNGV. Trimming shortened V by 5 bases and J by 3 bases, and 7 bases separated the two germline ends. This CDR3 has 12 amino acids. TCRdb's table, derived via immunoSEQ multiplex PCR, lists solely in-frame clones and lacks some. The table shows over 50,000 clones, with approximately 90% occurring only once. Study findings and constraints: By week 6 at 0.1 to 3.0 mg/kg, blood CD4+ and CD8+ T cells had expanded clonally.

The specimen was CD4+ or CD8+ T cells sorted from blood, collected in a trial of the OX40 agonist ivuxolimab. The chain uses TRBV11-2 and TRBJ1-1; possible D gene TRBD1, 6 bases. The TCR originated in an adult with an advanced solid tumor such as melanoma, head and neck, liver or kidney cancer. CDR3 residues: CASSPGDTEAFF. The CDR3 DNA reads as TGTGCCAGCAGCCCAGGGGACACTGAAGCTTTCTTT.